These 11 T cell receptor beta chains came from one sample sequenced in a study of Graves' ophthalmopathy and Graves' hyperthyroidism. CDR3 regions of TCR beta were amplified from RNA transcripts. Investigators did first-round RT-PCR with HTBI primers, then second-round multiplex PCR. A single record per CDR3 protein comes from TCRdb applying MiXCR to the multiplex PCR reads. The repertoire consists of roughly 700,000 distinct CDR3 sequences, with roughly 41% occurring once and the leading ten covering 40% to 55%. Source material: peripheral blood. The receptors shown here come from an adult man with Graves' ophthalmopathy.

This sequence joins TRBV6-1 and TRBJ2-7; D not resolved. The CDR3 loop spans 13 amino acids. V was shortened by 2 bases and J by 2 bases, with 7 bases between the two germline ends. CDR1 and CDR2 (germline): MNHNS, SASEGT. CDR3 bases: TGTGCCAGCAGTGAACCGGGCCCCTACGAGCAGTACTTC. This sequence encodes CASSEPGPYEQYF.

This clonotype was seen a handful of times. The V gene is TRBV25-1, the J gene TRBJ2-2, with 8 bases lining up with TRBD1. The CDR3 is made up of 18 amino acids. Germline lookup yields CDR1 MGHDK and CDR2 SYGVNS. The V and J ends lost 5 bases and 1 base, in that order; junction bases with no gene match: 12. The CDR3, as DNA: TGTGCCAGCAGTTTATTGGGAATGGGACAGGTGAACACCGGGGAGCTGTTTTTT. This translates into CASSLLGMGQVNTGELFF.

A remark on this clonotype: A much bigger clone sits one base away, suggesting this may be a read error. The chain links TRBV2 to TRBJ1-5; TRBD1 matches 8 bases. There are 13 residues in the CDR3. Germline-derived CDR1 and CDR2 are SNHLY and FYNNEI. Written as DNA, the CDR3 is TGTGTCAGCAGATGGGACAGGAATCAGCCCCAGCATTTT. Amino acid sequence: CVSRWDRNQPQHF.

This clonotype has a count of ten or more. The gene calls are TRBV24-1 and TRBJ1-5, with a weak D call TRBD1 (6 bases). The V and J ends lost 5 bases and 1 base respectively, with 8 bases between them. The CDR3 has 14 amino acids. Germline-derived CDR1 and CDR2 are KGHDR and SFDVKD. As DNA, the CDR3 is TGTGCCACCAGTGCTGGGGGCAGCAATCAGCCCCAGCATTTT. Encoded protein: CATSAGGSNQPQHF.

This clonotype was seen a handful of times. The genes are TRBV5-1 and TRBJ1-1; 7 positions agree with TRBD1. V trimming: 2 bases; J trimming: 3 bases; junction bases outside the gene matches: 7. CDR3 length: 15 residues. CDR1 SGHRS and CDR2 YFSETQ come from the germline V gene. Here the CDR3 DNA reads TGCGCCAGCAGCTTAGACAGGGTTCAAGACACTGAAGCTTTCTTT. As protein: CASSLDRVQDTEAFF.

The rearrangement joins TRBV12-3 or TRBV12-4 to TRBJ1-1, with a weak D call TRBD1 (5 bases). Deletions cut 1 base from V and 4 bases from J, with 13 bases between. This CDR3 contains 15 residues. The CDR3 region is CASSLVTGAPTEAFF. The CDR3 coding sequence is TGTGCCAGCAGTTTAGTAACAGGAGCTCCCACTGAAGCTTTCTTT.

This clonotype has more than one count but fewer than ten. V and J are TRBV19 and TRBJ1-5; the D is unclear. The germline gives CDR1 LNHDA, CDR2 SQIVND (reference sequence). V lost 1 base and J lost 0, with 13 bases in between. This CDR3 has 17 amino acids. This CDR3 is CASSIVKGTASNQPQHF. The CDR3 DNA is TGTGCCAGTAGTATAGTAAAGGGAACGGCTAGCAATCAGCCCCAGCATTTT.

V and J are TRBV2 and TRBJ1-2; maybe TRBD1 (6 bases). Germline CDR1 reads SNHLY; CDR2 reads FYNNEI. The CDR3 is 14 residues long. The germline V and J ends were trimmed by 2 bases and 7 bases, with 14 bases remaining between them. CDR3 region: CASSEYRVLRGYTF. DNA of the CDR3: TGTGCCAGCAGTGAATACAGGGTGTTGCGTGGCTACACCTTC.

The V and J genes are TRBV11-3 and TRBJ1-2; 8 bases are shared with TRBD1. The germline V gene encodes CDR1 SGHNT and CDR2 YENEEA. The CDR3 is 15 amino acids. Losses at the gene ends were 4 bases for V and 5 bases for J; bases not matched to a gene: 9. The DNA of the CDR3 is TGTGCCAGCAGCTCCAATACCGGGACAGGTTATGGCTACACCTTC. The encoded protein is CASSSNTGTGYGYTF. The full variable domain, rest sourced from reference TRBV11-3 and TRBJ1-2, is EAGVVQSPRYKIIEKKQPVAFWCNPISGHNTLYWYLQNLGQGPELLIRYENEEAVDDSQLPKDRFSAERLKGVDSTLKIQPAELGDSAVYLCASSSNTGTGYGYTFGSGTRLTVV.

The chain couples TRBV28 to TRBJ2-5, with D maybe TRBD1 (6 bases). CDR3 length: 15 residues. V lost 6 bases and J 0 bases, leaving 14 bases between the germline ends. Per the germline V gene, CDR1 is MDHEN and CDR2 is SYDVKM. The CDR3: CASRDSRVYQETQYF. CDR3 nucleotides: TGTGCCAGCAGGGACAGTCGCGTTTACCAAGAGACCCAGTACTTC.

This clonotype was detected only a few times. The chain carries TRBV11-2 and TRBJ2-5, with D unresolved. CDR3 size: 15 residues. V was cut by 0 bases and J by 2 bases, with 10 bases left in between. In germline, CDR1 is SGHAT, CDR2 FQNNGV. The CDR3 region is CASSLDGSVQETQYF. CDR3 coding DNA: TGTGCCAGCAGCTTAGATGGGTCAGTACAAGAGACCCAGTACTTC.